The 24 T cell receptor beta chains below all came from one sample that was sequenced in a study of T cells in Graves' hyperthyroidism and ophthalmopathy. Amplified regions were TCR beta CDR3 sequences from RNA transcripts. Initially, a first-round RT-PCR of the TCR CDR3 employed the HTBI primer set. TCRdb reprocessed the multiplex PCR reads via MiXCR and lists one record per CDR3 protein. The sample carries about 400,000 distinct CDR3 sequences, approximately 14% recorded once. Input material: blood. These receptors came from a young man with Graves' ophthalmopathy.

This clonotype was found many times. The gene calls are TRBV5-1 and TRBJ2-7, with 8 bases fitting TRBD1. The CDR3 spans 14 residues. Germline loops: CDR1 SGHRS, CDR2 YFSETQ. V lost 0 bases, J lost 3 bases, and 2 bases stayed unmatched. The CDR3 coding sequence is TGCGCCAGCAGCTTGGGGACAGGGCACTACGAGCAGTACTTC. Amino acids: CASSLGTGHYEQYF.

V is TRBV15 and J is TRBJ2-5; 7 nucleotides line up with TRBD2. Germline values: CDR1 LNHNV, CDR2 YYDKDF (reference sequence). The CDR3 is 14 amino acids. V gave up 4 bases and J gave up 2 bases; unmatched junction bases: 4. For the CDR3, the DNA is TGTGCCACCAGCACCCGGCGGGGGCAAGAGACCCAGTACTTC. Protein product: CATSTRRGQETQYF.

This clonotype was picked up many times. V gene TRBV27 combines with J gene TRBJ1-5, with D unresolved. Germline CDR1 and CDR2: MNHEY and SMNVEV (reference sequence). The CDR3 loop spans 17 amino acids. V was clipped by 4 bases and J by 0 bases, with 16 bases between them. CDR3 sequence: CASSSPTANYSNQPQHF. In DNA, the CDR3 is TGTGCCAGCAGTTCACCCACGGCGAACTATAGCAATCAGCCCCAGCATTTT.

This clonotype was picked up many times. J is TRBJ1-4 and V is TRBV5-8; D remains ambiguous. The CDR3 runs 16 residues. CDR1 SGHTS and CDR2 YDEGEE come from the germline V gene. Trimming shortened V by 1 base and J by 6 bases, and 16 bases separated the two germline ends. This CDR3 reads CASSLWRGKHDEKLFF. CDR3 nucleotides: TGTGCCAGCAGCTTGTGGAGAGGGAAACATGATGAAAAACTGTTTTTT. The variable domain in full, completed from reference TRBV5-8 and TRBJ1-4, reads EAGVTQSPTHLIKTRGQQATLRCSPISGHTSVYWYQQALGLGLQFLLWYDEGEERNRGNFPPRFSGRQFPNYSSELNVNALELEDSALYLCASSLWRGKHDEKLFFGSGTQLSVL.

This clonotype has ten or more counts. This rearrangement joins TRBV7-9 to TRBJ2-7, with D perhaps given as TRBD1 or TRBD2 (5 bases each). There are 15 residues in the CDR3. Germline V gene sequence: CDR1 SEHNR, CDR2 FQNEAQ (reference sequence). Deletions cut 5 bases from V and 2 bases from J, with 16 bases between. The CDR3 reads CASSGPGTAAYEQYF. CDR3 nucleotide sequence: TGTGCCAGCAGCGGACCCGGGACGGCTGCCTACGAGCAGTACTTC. Based on the CDR3 plus reference TRBV7-9 and TRBJ2-7, the full variable domain is DTGVSQNPRHKITKRGQNVTFRCDPISEHNRLYWYRQTLGQGPEFLTYFQNEAQLEKSRLLSDRFSAERPKGSFSTLEIQRTEQGDSAMYLCASSGPGTAAYEQYFGPGTRLTVT.

This clonotype was observed at least ten times. The chain is built from TRBV12-3 or TRBV12-4 and TRBJ1-4; a weak D match, TRBD1 (5 bases). The V and J ends lost 4 bases and 5 bases respectively, with 11 bases between them. The CDR3 has 14 amino acids. The DNA for the CDR3 is TGTGCCAGCAGTTGGGGCAGGGTGAATGAAAAACTGTTTTTT. Translation: CASSWGRVNEKLFF.

This clonotype was seen many times. The DNA of the CDR3 is TGTGCCAGCAGTCGCCCGGGGGGGACTAGCGGGGCGAACACCGGGGAGCTGTTTTTT. Its translation: CASSRPGGTSGANTGELFF. The V gene is TRBV2, the J gene TRBJ2-2; 13 positions match TRBD2. Germline CDR1 is SNHLY and CDR2 is FYNNEI. The CDR3 is made up of 19 amino acids. Unmatched junction bases numbered 9, after V lost 5 bases and J lost 0 bases.

The genes are TRBV20-1 and TRBJ2-7, with D possibly matching TRBD2 (5 bases). The length of the CDR3 is 16 residues. CDR1 is DFQATT and CDR2 is SNEGSKA in the germline V gene (reference sequence). Trimming cost V 1 base and J 4 bases, with 20 bases left between them. CDR3 in DNA: TGCAGTGCTAGAGGTGGTATCGGGATACATGATTACGAGCAGTACTTC. It codes for CSARGGIGIHDYEQYF.

This clonotype occurred many times. The chain couples TRBV6-5 to TRBJ2-5, with 9 bases lining up with TRBD2. The CDR3 contains 16 residues. The ends lost 2 bases at V and 4 bases at J; junction bases unmatched: 8. Germline CDR1 and CDR2: MNHEY and SVGAGI. The CDR3 nucleotides read TGTGCCAGCAGTTACGCGGGGCGGGGGGGCGGAGAGACCCAGTACTTC. The encoded protein is CASSYAGRGGGETQYF.

This clonotype was counted a few times. The chain carries TRBV7-2 and TRBJ2-7; possible D gene TRBD1, 6 bases. The CDR3 sequence is 13 residues long. Trimming took 6 bases from V and 0 from J, leaving 9 bases between them. Germline CDR1 reads SGHTA; CDR2 reads FQGNSA. The CDR3 reads CASRGDNSYEQYF. The CDR3 DNA follows: TGTGCCAGCAGAGGGGACAACTCCTACGAGCAGTACTTC.

This clonotype was recorded many times. The CDR3 nucleotides are TGTGCCAGCGATGACAGTTATAATTCACCCCTCCACTTT. Translation gives CASDDSYNSPLHF. The chain recombines TRBV2 with TRBJ1-6, with TRBD1 as a possible D gene (5 bases). Germline values: CDR1 SNHLY, CDR2 FYNNEI. Trimming cost V 8 bases and J 4 bases, with 9 bases left between them. The CDR3 covers 13 residues.

Concerning this clonotype: This may be a read error: a much more frequent sequence differs by one nucleotide. The rearrangement uses TRBV10-3 and TRBJ2-4; 8 bases match TRBD2. Per the germline V gene, CDR1 is ENHRY and CDR2 is SYGVKD. V dropped 6 bases and J dropped 5; count of bases not matched to a gene: 9. This CDR3 contains 15 residues. The CDR3 spells CAISSLSGGENIQYF. CDR3 nucleotide sequence: TGTGCCATCAGCTCACTAAGCGGGGGCGAAAACATTCAGTACTTC.

This clonotype has just a few counts. The chain employs TRBV5-4 and TRBJ2-1; possible D gene TRBD1, 5 bases. The CDR3 has 17 residues. Per the germline V gene, CDR1 is SGHNT and CDR2 is YYREEE (reference sequence). V lost 3 bases and J lost 0, with 16 bases in between. Here the CDR3 DNA reads TGTGCCAGCAGCTGGGGCCTGGCCCTGAGCTCCTACAATGAGCAGTTCTTC. It is translated as CASSWGLALSSYNEQFF.

V and J are TRBV9 and TRBJ2-1; 12 bases agree with TRBD2. The CDR3 length is 16 residues. Looked up from germline, CDR1 is SGDLS and CDR2 is YYNGEE. V was pared by 3 bases and J by 6 bases, with 7 bases of the junction left unmatched. In DNA, the CDR3 is TGTGCCAGCAGCGACCGGACTAGCGGGACCGGCAATGAGCAGTTCTTC. This sequence encodes CASSDRTSGTGNEQFF. Looking up the rest from reference TRBV9 and TRBJ2-1 gives the full variable domain: DSGVTQTPKHLITATGQRVTLRCSPRSGDLSVYWYQQSLDQGLQFLIQYYNGEERAKGNILERFSAQQFPDLHSELNLSSLELGDSALYFCASSDRTSGTGNEQFFGPGTRLTVL.

The rearrangement uses TRBV5-1 and TRBJ1-2; D not certain. This CDR3 is 14 amino acids long. Germline loops: CDR1 SGHRS, CDR2 YFSETQ. V was pared by 0 bases and J by 6 bases, with 12 bases between. The chain's CDR3 is CASSLDGLADGYTF. The CDR3 bases are TGCGCCAGCAGCTTGGACGGGTTGGCGGATGGCTACACCTTC. Full variable domain (outside the CDR3, taken from reference TRBV5-1 and TRBJ1-2): KAGVTQTPRYLIKTRGQQVTLSCSPISGHRSVSWYQQTPGQGLQFLFEYFSETQRNKGNFPGRFSGRQFSNSRSEMNVSTLELGDSALYLCASSLDGLADGYTFGSGTRLTVV.

The rearrangement links TRBV6-1 to TRBJ2-7; no clear D gene. V shed 7 bases and J shed 4 bases, with 5 bases lying between them. The germline V gene encodes CDR1 MNHNS and CDR2 SASEGT. CDR3 length equals 10 residues. CDR3 loop: CASNQYEQYF. CDR3 DNA: TGTGCCAGCAACCAATACGAGCAGTACTTC.

This clonotype was seen repeatedly, ten times or more. The gene calls are TRBV5-5 and TRBJ2-1; possible D gene TRBD2, 5 bases. V lost 2 bases to trimming and J lost 3 bases, with 12 bases between them. The length of the CDR3 is 15 residues. CDR1 and CDR2 from the germline V gene are SGHKS and YYEKEE (reference sequence). This CDR3 is CASSFSGENYNEQFF. The DNA for the CDR3 is TGTGCCAGCAGCTTCAGTGGGGAGAACTACAATGAGCAGTTCTTC.

This clonotype was observed at least ten times. The chain recombines TRBV11-2 with TRBJ2-5, with D possibly matching TRBD2 (5 bases). Germline assignment: CDR1 SGHAT and CDR2 FQNNGV. The V end lost 8 bases, the J end lost 1 base, and 5 bases lay between the germline ends. The CDR3 runs 11 residues. In nucleotides, the CDR3 is TGTGCCAGCCTAGCCCAAGAGACCCAGTACTTC. Protein product: CASLAQETQYF. Variable domain in full (rest from reference TRBV11-2 and TRBJ2-5): EAGVAQSPRYKIIEKRQSVAFWCNPISGHATLYWYQQILGQGPKLLIQFQNNGVVDDSQLPKDRFSAERLKGVDSTLKIQPAKLEDSAVYLCASLAQETQYFGPGTRLLVL.

The chain employs TRBV19 and TRBJ1-5; the D gene is possibly TRBD1 (5 bases). This CDR3 comprises 13 residues. The V and J ends lost 6 bases and 6 bases respectively, with 12 bases between them. Germline V gene data show CDR1 as LNHDA and CDR2 as SQIVND (reference sequence). The CDR3 here is CASRRAGGQPQHF. Written as DNA, the CDR3 is TGTGCCAGTAGAAGGGCGGGGGGTCAGCCCCAGCATTTT.

This clonotype has only a few counts. A much larger clone lies one base from this, so it may be a read error. The rearrangement joins TRBV7-2 to TRBJ2-7; D is perhaps TRBD1 or TRBD2 (5 bases each). V gave up 1 base and J gave up 6 bases, with 19 bases separating them. Germline assignment: CDR1 SGHTA and CDR2 FQGNSA. This CDR3 is built from 16 residues. CDR3 in DNA: TGTGCCAGCAGCTTAGAGGGCCAGGGTTGGAGGTGCGAGCAGTACTTC. This codes for CASSLEGQGWRCEQYF.

A word on this clonotype: A read error is possible here, since a much larger clone lies one base away. The chain is built from TRBV7-3 and TRBJ1-4, with TRBD1 matching over 9 bases. With V trimmed by 5 bases and J by 5 bases, 3 bases remained unmatched. Germline lookup yields CDR1 SGHTA and CDR2 FQGTGA. This CDR3 is 14 amino acids long. DNA for the CDR3: TGTGCCAGCAGCACCGGGACAGGGAATGAAAAACTGTTTTTT. Its protein product is CASSTGTGNEKLFF. Full variable domain (outside the CDR3, taken from reference TRBV7-3 and TRBJ1-4): GAGVSQTPSNKVTEKGKYVELRCDPISGHTALYWYRQSLGQGPEFLIYFQGTGAADDSGLPNDRFFAVRPEGSVSTLKIQRTERGDSAVYLCASSTGTGNEKLFFGSGTQLSVL.

This clonotype has more than one count but fewer than ten. CDR3 nucleotide sequence: TGTGCCAGCAAGAACTTCAACACCGGGGAGCTGTTTTTT. Amino acids: CASKNFNTGELFF. The gene calls are TRBV6-1 and TRBJ2-2, with D unresolved. The CDR3 extends over 13 amino acids. Germline V gene lookup returns CDR1 MNHNS and CDR2 SASEGT. V lost 7 bases and J lost 2, with 8 bases in between.

This clonotype came up a few times. The rearrangement uses TRBV7-2 and TRBJ2-7, with D tentatively TRBD1 or TRBD2 (6 bases each). Looked up from germline, CDR1 is SGHTA and CDR2 is FQGNSA. V shed 1 base and J shed 3 bases, with 10 bases lying between them. This CDR3 contains 14 residues. The CDR3 here is CASSLVGGGYEQYF. The DNA of the CDR3 is TGTGCCAGCAGCTTAGTCGGAGGGGGCTACGAGCAGTACTTC.

The gene calls are TRBV5-1 and TRBJ1-2; 9 bases line up with TRBD1. The trim removed 5 bases at V and 6 bases at J, leaving 8 bases unmatched. The CDR3 has 14 amino acids. CDR1 is SGHRS, CDR2 YFSETQ, per germline. CDR3 residues: CASSLNTGGDGYTF. The DNA of the CDR3 is TGCGCCAGCAGTTTAAATACAGGGGGCGATGGCTACACCTTC.